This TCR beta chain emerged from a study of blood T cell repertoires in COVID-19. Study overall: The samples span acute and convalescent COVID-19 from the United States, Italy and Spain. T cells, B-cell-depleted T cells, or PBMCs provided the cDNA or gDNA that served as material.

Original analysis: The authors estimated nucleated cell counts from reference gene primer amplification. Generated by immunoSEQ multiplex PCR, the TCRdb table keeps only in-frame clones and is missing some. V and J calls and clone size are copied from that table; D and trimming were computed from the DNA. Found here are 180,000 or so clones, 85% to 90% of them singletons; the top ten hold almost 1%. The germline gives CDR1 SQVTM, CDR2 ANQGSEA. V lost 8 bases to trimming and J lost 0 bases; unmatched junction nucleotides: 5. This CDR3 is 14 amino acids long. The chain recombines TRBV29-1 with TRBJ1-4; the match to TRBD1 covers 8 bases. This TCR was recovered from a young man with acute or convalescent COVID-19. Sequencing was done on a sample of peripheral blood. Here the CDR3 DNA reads TGCAGCTTTGGACAGGGTGCAACTAATGAAAAACTGTTTTTT. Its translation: CSFGQGATNEKLFF.